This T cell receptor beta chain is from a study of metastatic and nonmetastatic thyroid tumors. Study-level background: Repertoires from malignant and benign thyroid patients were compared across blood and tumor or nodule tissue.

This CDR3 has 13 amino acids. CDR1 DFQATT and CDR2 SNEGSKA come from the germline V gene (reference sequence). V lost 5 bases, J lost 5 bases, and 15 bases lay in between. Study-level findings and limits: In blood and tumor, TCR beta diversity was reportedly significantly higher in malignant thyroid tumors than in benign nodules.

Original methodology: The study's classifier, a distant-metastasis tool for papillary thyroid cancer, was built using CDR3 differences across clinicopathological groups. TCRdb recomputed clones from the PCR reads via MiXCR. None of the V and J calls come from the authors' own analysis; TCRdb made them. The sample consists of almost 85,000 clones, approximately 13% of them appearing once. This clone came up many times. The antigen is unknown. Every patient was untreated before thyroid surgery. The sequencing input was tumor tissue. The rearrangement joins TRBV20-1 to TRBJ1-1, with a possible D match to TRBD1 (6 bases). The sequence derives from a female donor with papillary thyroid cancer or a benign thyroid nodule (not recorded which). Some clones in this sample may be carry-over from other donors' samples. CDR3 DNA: TGCAGTGCTGGCAGGGGCGGGGAGACTGAAGCTTTCTTT. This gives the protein CSAGRGGETEAFF.